What follows are 5 T cell receptor beta chains derived from one specimen sequenced in a study of regulatory T cells in long-lasting Graves disease. TCR beta libraries were built with iRepertoire HTBI primers and Arm-PCR of CDR3 regions. TCRdb itself ran the multiplex PCR reads through MiXCR, one entry per CDR3 protein. This sample has 500,000 or so distinct CDR3 sequences, with about 14% found just once. The time point here: newly diagnosed GD, antithyroid drugs for less than 3 months. After RNA was extracted from PBMCs, the TCR library was made from it. The same data also contributed to another study, on T cells in Graves' hyperthyroidism and ophthalmopathy.

The source material was peripheral blood mononuclear cells (PBMCs), sampled at new diagnosis, from a patient treated with antithyroid drugs. The receptor set was obtained from a woman in her forties or fifties with Graves disease.

In its sample, this clonotype was seen many times. The chain joins TRBV18 to TRBJ2-1, with TRBD2 identical over 9 bases. The CDR3 is made up of 17 amino acids. Germline CDR1 reads KGHSH; CDR2 reads LQKENI. Losses at the gene ends were 2 bases for V and 0 bases for J; bases not matched to a gene: 5. CDR3 nucleotides: TGTGCCAGCTCACCAAGGGCTAGCGGGATCTCCTACAATGAGCAGTTCTTC. Protein: CASSPRASGISYNEQFF.

This clonotype showed up just a few times. The rearrangement uses TRBV5-1 and TRBJ1-5; no definite D call. Per the germline V gene, CDR1 is SGHRS and CDR2 is YFSETQ. This CDR3 comprises 13 residues. The V gene lost 2 bases and the J gene lost 5 bases, with 8 bases spanning the gap. DNA for the CDR3: TGCGCCAGCAGCTTTCTTGGGGATCAGCCCCAGCATTTT. Translating gives CASSFLGDQPQHF.

This clonotype occurred many times. This chain connects TRBV6-1 to TRBJ2-7, with 8 bases lining up with TRBD2. The ends lost 10 bases at V and 0 bases at J; junction bases unmatched: 8. The CDR3 length is 14 residues. In germline, CDR1 is MNHNS, CDR2 SASEGT. The CDR3: CATVTSGISYEQYF. DNA of the CDR3: TGTGCCACCGTCACTAGCGGAATCTCCTACGAGCAGTACTTC.

This clonotype has only one observation. The genes are TRBV28 and TRBJ1-1; 7 bases map to TRBD1. With V trimmed by 6 bases and J by 3 bases, 16 bases remained unmatched. Germline lookup yields CDR1 MDHEN and CDR2 SYDVKM. The CDR3 has 17 amino acids. CDR3: CASSFVPGQRRDTEAFF. DNA for the CDR3: TGTGCCAGCAGCTTCGTCCCGGGACAGAGGAGGGACACTGAAGCTTTCTTT.

This clonotype was seen only a few times. The CDR3 sequence: CSVEPSSKDEQYF. In DNA form, the CDR3 reads TGCAGCGTTGAACCTAGTTCGAAGGACGAGCAGTACTTC. This chain links TRBV29-1 with TRBJ2-7, with D uncertain. The V end was cut by 2 bases, the J end by 5 bases, with 13 bases between. This CDR3 comprises 13 residues. CDR1 and CDR2 (germline): SQVTM, ANQGSEA.